Reported below is one T cell receptor (beta chain). With V trimmed by 0 bases and J by 4 bases, 6 bases remained unmatched. CDR1 and CDR2 from the germline V gene are SQVTM and ANQGSEA. The CDR3 is 16 amino acids. Repertoires were generated with immunoSEQ multiplex PCR, while TCRdb's copy carries only in-frame clones and drops some. The table lists approximately 140,000 clones, 75% to 90% of them singletons, with roughly 10% in the top ten. These data come from a study of control samples from healthy donors and cancer patients. The clonotype was recovered from a woman aged 25 to 39 in good health. The sample comprised blood. V usage is TRBV29-1 and J usage is TRBJ2-1, with TRBD1 matching over 10 bases. CDR3 sequence: CSVEETDRGPYNEQFF. CDR3 nucleotides: TGCAGCGTTGAAGAGACAGACAGGGGGCCTTACAATGAGCAGTTCTTC.